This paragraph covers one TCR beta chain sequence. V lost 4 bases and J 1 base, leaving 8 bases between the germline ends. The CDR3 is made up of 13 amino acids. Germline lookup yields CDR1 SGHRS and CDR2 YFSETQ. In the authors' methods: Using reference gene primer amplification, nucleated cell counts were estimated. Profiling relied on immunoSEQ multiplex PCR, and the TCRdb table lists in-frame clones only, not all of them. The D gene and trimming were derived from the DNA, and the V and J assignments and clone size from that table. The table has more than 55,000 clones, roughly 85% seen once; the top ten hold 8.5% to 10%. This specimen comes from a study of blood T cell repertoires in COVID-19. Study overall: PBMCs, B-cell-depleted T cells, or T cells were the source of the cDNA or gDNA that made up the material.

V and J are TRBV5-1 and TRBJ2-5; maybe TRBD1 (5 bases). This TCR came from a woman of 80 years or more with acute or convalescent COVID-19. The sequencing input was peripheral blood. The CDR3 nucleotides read TGCGCCAGCAGCGGCGACAGCCAAGAGACCCAGTACTTC. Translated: CASSGDSQETQYF.